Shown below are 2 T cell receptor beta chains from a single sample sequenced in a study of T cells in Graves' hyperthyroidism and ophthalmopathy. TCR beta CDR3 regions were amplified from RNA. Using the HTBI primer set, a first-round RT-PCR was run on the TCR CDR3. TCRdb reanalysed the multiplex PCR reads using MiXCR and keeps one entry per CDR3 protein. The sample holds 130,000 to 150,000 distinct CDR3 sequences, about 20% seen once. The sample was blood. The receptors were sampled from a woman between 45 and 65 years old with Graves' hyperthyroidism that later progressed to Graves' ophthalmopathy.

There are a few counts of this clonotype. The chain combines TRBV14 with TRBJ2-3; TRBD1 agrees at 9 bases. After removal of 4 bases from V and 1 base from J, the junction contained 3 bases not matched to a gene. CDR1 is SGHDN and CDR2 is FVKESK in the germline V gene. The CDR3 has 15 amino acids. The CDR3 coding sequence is TGTGCCAGCAGCCGACGGACAGGGGGCACAGATACGCAGTATTTT. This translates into CASSRRTGGTDTQYF.

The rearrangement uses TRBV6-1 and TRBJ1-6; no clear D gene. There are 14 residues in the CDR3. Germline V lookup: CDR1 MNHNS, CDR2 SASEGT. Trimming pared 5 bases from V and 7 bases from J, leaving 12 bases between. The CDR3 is CASSKTERNSPLHF. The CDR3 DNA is TGTGCCAGCAGTAAAACCGAGCGCAATTCACCCCTCCACTTT.